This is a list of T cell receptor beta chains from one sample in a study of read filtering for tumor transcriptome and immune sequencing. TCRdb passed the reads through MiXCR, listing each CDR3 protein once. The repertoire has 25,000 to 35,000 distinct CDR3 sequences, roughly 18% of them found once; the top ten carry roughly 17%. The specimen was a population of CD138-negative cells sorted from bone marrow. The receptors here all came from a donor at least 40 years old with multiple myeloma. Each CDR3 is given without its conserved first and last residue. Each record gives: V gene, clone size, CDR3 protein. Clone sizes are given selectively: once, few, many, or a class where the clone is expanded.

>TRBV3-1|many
ASSQDPTGVQETQY
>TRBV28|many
ASSRSGLIHTDTQY
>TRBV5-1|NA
ASSLDPRETQY
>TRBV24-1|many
ATGGLTSTDTQY
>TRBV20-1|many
SRTRRGGTQY
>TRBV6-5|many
ASSALDETQY
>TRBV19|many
ASSTQGSQETQY
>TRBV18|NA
ASSPWTGGGVDTQY
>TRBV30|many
AWSVPPIGRQPQH
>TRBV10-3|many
ATAGEQETQY
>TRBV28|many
ASSLIGSYNEQF
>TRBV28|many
ASSSNSRSRFETQY
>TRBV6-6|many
ASSYKGYSNQPQH
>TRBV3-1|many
ASSQPPGLLPKTQY
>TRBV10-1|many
ASTVGQPPQETQY
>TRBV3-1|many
ASSQETSGEQY
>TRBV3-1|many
ASSPRTVNTGELF
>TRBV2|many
ASGPETQY
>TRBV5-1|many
ASSPDRSKNIQY
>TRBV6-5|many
ASKFTMNTEAF
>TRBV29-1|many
SVVPGEAEKLF
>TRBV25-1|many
ASSVLAGVGEQF
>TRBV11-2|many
ASSYWGTSGSYEQY
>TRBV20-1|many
SARDHRWETQY
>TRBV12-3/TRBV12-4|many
ASSQQAGDYGYT
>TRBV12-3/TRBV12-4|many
ASSLGGPGETEAF
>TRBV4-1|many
ASSQIPLVDYNYEQY
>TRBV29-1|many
SVELAVNEQF
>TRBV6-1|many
ASSITPGVDGTEAF
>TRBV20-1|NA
SARLAGAHERF
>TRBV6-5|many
ASSLTGGWYGYT